Following are 20 T cell receptor beta chains from one sample sequenced in a study of blood T cell repertoires in COVID-19. The data were produced by immunoSEQ multiplex PCR, yet TCRdb's version contains in-frame clones alone and is incomplete. The data contain approximately 210,000 clones, around 81% of them seen just once; the ten biggest clones take up 4.3%. The sample was PBMCs or T cells enriched from blood (not recorded which). The receptor set was obtained from a man aged 25-40 years with acute COVID-19.

The gene calls are TRBV9 and TRBJ1-2; TRBD1 is a possible D gene (5 bases). This CDR3 has 14 residues. Germline CDR1 reads SGDLS; CDR2 reads YYNGEE. The V and J ends lost 4 bases and 3 bases respectively, with 13 bases between them. Here the CDR3 DNA reads TGTGCCAGCAGCCCCAGCCCGACAGACTATGGCTACACCTTC. It yields the protein CASSPSPTDYGYTF.

The V and J genes are TRBV5-6 and TRBJ1-5; 7 bases are shared with TRBD1. The germline V gene encodes CDR1 SGHDT and CDR2 YYEEEE. Germline trimming cut 0 bases from V and 5 bases from J; bases unmatched to any gene: 5. The CDR3 length is 15 residues. CDR3 sequence reads: CASSLGFGTDQPQHF. The DNA for the CDR3 is TGTGCCAGCAGCTTGGGATTCGGGACAGATCAGCCCCAGCATTTT.

The chain recombines TRBV6-5 with TRBJ2-7; possibly TRBD2 for D (6 bases). The germline CDR1 and CDR2 sequences are MNHEY and SVGAGI. The CDR3 spans 12 residues. Trimming took 10 bases from V and 8 from J, leaving 18 bases between them. Here the CDR3 DNA reads TGTGCCACCGACGCACCCGGGGGTAAGCAGTACTTC. Encoded protein: CATDAPGGKQYF.

The genes are TRBV4-1 and TRBJ2-3; 9 positions match TRBD1. The CDR3 is made up of 14 amino acids. CDR1 and CDR2 from the germline V gene are MGHRA and YSYEKL. With 4 bases clipped from V and 3 bases from J, the junction kept 2 bases outside the gene matches. CDR3 sequence: CASSLTGGTDTQYF. CDR3 DNA: TGCGCCAGCAGCCTGACAGGGGGGACAGATACGCAGTATTTT.

The chain links TRBV5-1 to TRBJ1-1, with D perhaps matching TRBD1 (5 bases). Germline V lookup: CDR1 SGHRS, CDR2 YFSETQ. The germline V and J ends were trimmed by 1 base and 2 bases, with 9 bases remaining between them. This CDR3 comprises 14 residues. The CDR3 DNA sequence: TGCGCCAGCAGCTTGCAGGGTTCCAACACTGAAGCTTTCTTT. Residues: CASSLQGSNTEAFF.

The rearrangement uses TRBV6-5 and TRBJ2-7, with 8 positions matching TRBD2. The CDR3 is 13 residues long. V was pared by 6 bases and J by 3 bases, with 4 bases of the junction left unmatched. Germline V CDR1 and CDR2: MNHEY, SVGAGI. This CDR3 is CASRAGASYEQYF. CDR3 bases: TGTGCCAGCAGAGCGGGGGCAAGCTACGAGCAGTACTTC.

The chain is built from TRBV4-2 and TRBJ1-5; D gene uncertain. CDR1 LGHNA and CDR2 YNFKEQ come from the germline V gene. Trimming pared 4 bases from V and 6 bases from J, leaving 13 bases between. The CDR3 spans 14 residues. CDR3 residues: CASSLAEVGQPQHF. Here the CDR3 DNA reads TGTGCCAGCAGCCTTGCAGAGGTCGGTCAGCCCCAGCATTTT.

The CDR3 region has the DNA TGTGCCAGCAGCTTATTGGTGACTAACAATGAGCAGTTCTTC. Protein product: CASSLLVTNNEQFF. J is TRBJ2-1 and V is TRBV11-2; possible D gene TRBD2, 5 bases. Trimming stripped 2 bases from V and 5 bases from J, with 10 bases between. CDR1 is SGHAT and CDR2 is FQNNGV in the germline V gene. The CDR3 length is 14 residues.

This chain joins TRBV4-2 and TRBJ2-7; the match to TRBD2 covers 12 bases. CDR3 length: 17 amino acids. CDR1 and CDR2 (germline): LGHNA, YNFKEQ. Trimming took 3 bases from V and 6 from J; bases not matched to a gene: 12. CDR3 residues: CASSQWDLAGGPGEQYF. The CDR3 region has the DNA TGTGCCAGCAGCCAGTGGGATCTAGCGGGGGGGCCTGGCGAGCAGTACTTC.

This clone was counted a few times. The rearrangement joins TRBV6-5 to TRBJ2-3, with D possibly TRBD1 on 6 matching bases. In germline, CDR1 is MNHEY, CDR2 SVGAGI. V was pared by 8 bases and J by 2 bases, with 11 bases between. This CDR3 is built from 13 residues. CDR3 DNA sequence: TGTGCCAGCGTGGACAGACTCACAGATACGCAGTATTTT. It encodes CASVDRLTDTQYF.

In the case of this clone: Within the sample, other DNA sequences also encode this same CDR3. The V call is TRBV6-4, the J call TRBJ2-2; D may be TRBD2 (5 bases). The CDR3 is 14 residues long. Trimming removed 3 bases from V and 5 bases from J, with 10 bases in between. Germline loops: CDR1 MRHNA, CDR2 SNTAGT. The CDR3 region is CASSEVEGTGELFF. CDR3 nucleotide sequence: TGTGCCAGCAGTGAAGTCGAGGGTACCGGGGAGCTGTTTTTT.

The chain links TRBV19 to TRBJ1-6; D might be TRBD1 (6 bases). This CDR3 comprises 15 residues. Germline values: CDR1 LNHDA, CDR2 SQIVND (reference sequence). V was cut by 6 bases and J by 3 bases, with 12 bases left in between. CDR3 residues: CASRPVDSYNSPLHF. CDR3 coding DNA: TGTGCCAGTAGGCCCGTGGACAGCTATAATTCACCCCTCCACTTT.

The rearrangement uses TRBV5-1 and TRBJ2-3; 7 bases line up with TRBD2. The CDR3 loop spans 15 amino acids. Germline values: CDR1 SGHRS, CDR2 YFSETQ. V lost 5 bases and J lost 0; bases outside the gene matches: 6. For the CDR3, the DNA is TGCGCCAGCAGGGGGGGGGAACCTAGCACAGATACGCAGTATTTT. Translation gives CASRGGEPSTDTQYF.

This clone was seen ten or more times. The J gene is TRBJ2-7, the V gene TRBV4-2, with 12 positions matching TRBD2. After removal of 0 bases from V and 6 bases from J, the junction contained 3 bases not matched to a gene. Germline V gene data show CDR1 as LGHNA and CDR2 as YNFKEQ. The CDR3 length is 15 residues. For the CDR3, the DNA is TGTGCCAGCAGCCAAGATCAACTAGCGGGGGGCGAGCAGTACTTC. It encodes CASSQDQLAGGEQYF.

This clone was recorded only once. The chain recombines TRBV27 with TRBJ2-7; 8 nucleotides agree with TRBD1. V lost 9 bases to trimming and J lost 6 bases; unmatched junction nucleotides: 4. The germline V gene has CDR1 MNHEY and CDR2 SMNVEV (reference sequence). The CDR3 is 11 residues long. This CDR3 reads CASRTGSEQYF. In nucleotides, the CDR3 is TGTGCCAGTAGGACAGGGAGCGAGCAGTACTTC.

This sequence joins TRBV2 and TRBJ2-7; weak D call: TRBD2 (7 bases). The germline V gene encodes CDR1 SNHLY and CDR2 FYNNEI. The CDR3 is 14 amino acids. V shed 8 bases and J shed 4 bases, with 18 bases lying between them. DNA of the CDR3: TGTGCCAGCTCAGTCACGGGGGGCGGGTACGAGCAGTACTTC. Residues: CASSVTGGGYEQYF.

The chain carries TRBV6-6 and TRBJ1-2; D may be TRBD1 (6 bases). Germline CDR1 is MNHNY and CDR2 is SVGAGI (reference sequence). This CDR3 is built from 20 residues. Deletions cut 6 bases from V and 2 bases from J, with 31 bases between. The CDR3: CASSLGRGGPGQSPNYGYTF. CDR3 DNA sequence: TGTGCCAGCAGCCTAGGTCGAGGGGGACCGGGACAAAGCCCGAACTATGGCTACACCTTC.

V usage is TRBV2 and J usage is TRBJ2-3, with 10 bases fitting TRBD2. This CDR3 has 12 residues. Trimming at V came to 9 bases and at J to 5 bases, leaving 2 bases not matched to a gene. From germline, CDR1 is SNHLY and CDR2 FYNNEI. CDR3 nucleotides: TGTGCCAGGGGACTAGCGATAGATACGCAGTATTTT. Translating it yields CARGLAIDTQYF. The variable domain in full, with the rest retrieved from reference TRBV2 and TRBJ2-3, is EPEVTQTPSHQVTQMGQEVILRCVPISNHLYFYWYRQILGQKVEFLVSFYNNEISEKSEIFDDQFSVERPDGSNFTLKIRSTKLEDSAMYFCARGLAIDTQYFGPGTRLTVL.

V and J are TRBV21-1 and TRBJ2-5; TRBD1 was called by the table and not checked on the DNA. TRBV21-1 is described as a pseudogene. There are 15 residues in the CDR3. The CDR3 is CASPTDRGHWETQYF. DNA for the CDR3: TGTGCCAGCCCTACCGACAGGGGGCATTGGGAGACCCAGTACTTC.

The J gene is TRBJ2-3, the V gene TRBV5-1; TRBD2 might be the D (6 bases). Trimming removed 4 bases at V and 1 base at J, with 16 bases between. CDR3 size: 16 residues. The V gene's germline CDR1 is SGHRS and CDR2 YFSETQ. Here the CDR3 reads CASSGGLAVGTDTQYF. CDR3 DNA: TGCGCCAGCAGCGGGGGACTGGCTGTGGGCACAGATACGCAGTATTTT. Full variable domain (outside the CDR3, taken from reference TRBV5-1 and TRBJ2-3): KAGVTQTPRYLIKTRGQQVTLSCSPISGHRSVSWYQQTPGQGLQFLFEYFSETQRNKGNFPGRFSGRQFSNSRSEMNVSTLELGDSALYLCASSGGLAVGTDTQYFGPGTRLTVL.